A single TCR beta chain is shown here with its context. This sample was taken from a study of blood T cell repertoires in COVID-19. Study information: The cDNA or gDNA used as material had been derived from T cells, B-cell-depleted T cells, or PBMCs.

Clones were read by immunoSEQ multiplex PCR, and TCRdb kept only the in-frame ones, dropping some. The data hold roughly 130,000 clones, with roughly 86% observed a single time. The specimen was peripheral blood. This TCR came from a woman aged 60-75 years with acute or convalescent COVID-19.

DNA of the CDR3: TGTGCCAGCAGCCTGGGGGGACAGGGGGCTGTCACCGGGGAGCTGTTTTTT. Translated, it gives CASSLGGQGAVTGELFF. The rearrangement links TRBV28 to TRBJ2-2, with 12 bases identical to TRBD1. V gave up 6 bases and J gave up 4 bases; unmatched junction bases: 9. Germline V gene lookup returns CDR1 MDHEN and CDR2 SYDVKM. The CDR3 totals 17 residues.